This section outlines one T cell receptor beta chain sequence together with its context. Antigen: not known. This sample was taken from a study of CD8 T cells in ankylosing spondylitis. Germline assignment: CDR1 MNHEY and CDR2 SVGEGT. The CDR3 length is 15 residues. With V trimmed by 6 bases and J by 3 bases, 8 bases remained unmatched. The study's findings and limits: Clones linked to disease were reported to show significant enrichment in matched ankylosing spondylitis synovial fluid.

Each CDR3 protein gets one entry after TCRdb re-called the 5' RACE reads with MiXCR. The repertoire holds 150,000 or so distinct CDR3 sequences, around a tenth seen once, with approximately 15% in the top ten. Sequencing was performed on blood, either unsorted or a sorted T cell fraction (not recorded which). This receptor was identified in a female donor with ankylosing spondylitis or in good health (not recorded which). The chain couples TRBV6-2 or TRBV6-3 to TRBJ2-7; TRBD1 aligns across 10 bases. The CDR3 sequence: CASRPGQGDFYEQYF. In nucleotides, the CDR3 is TGTGCCAGCAGACCTGGACAGGGGGATTTCTACGAGCAGTACTTC.